Listed below are T cell receptor beta chains from one sample, sequenced in a study of T cell responses to AZD1222 COVID-19 vaccine. Profiling relied on immunoSEQ multiplex PCR, and the TCRdb table lists in-frame clones only, not all of them. The table has approximately 82,000 clones, 90% seen once; the top ten hold around 5.3%. Sequencing used peripheral blood, obtained on day 0 of AZD1222 vaccination. The source is an adult in good health. CDR3s include the opening cysteine and the closing phenylalanine or tryptophan. A D gene is named only where the DNA matches it firmly.

TRBJ2-3	.	TRBV7-3	CASSAYSTDTQYF
TRBJ1-4	.	TRBV19	CASSIMGTSNEKLFF
TRBJ2-5	.	TRBV19	CASSKSLQETQYF
TRBJ1-2	.	TRBV28	CASSLGGSARPYGYTF
TRBJ1-2	TRBD1	TRBV19	CASSPGQGPTTNYGYTF
TRBJ2-1	TRBD2	TRBV9	CASSGRSGGAGEQFF
TRBJ2-3	TRBD1	TRBV6-4	CASRRTGDTDTQYF
TRBJ1-1	.	TRBV10-2	CASSELGTEAFF
TRBJ1-6	TRBD1	TRBV4-1	CASSLGQGNSPLHF
TRBJ1-6	.	TRBV7-6	CASSQGGVVGSSYSPLHF
TRBJ2-2	.	TRBV5-4	CASSLGSRGNTGELFF
TRBJ2-1	TRBD2	TRBV5-1	CASSLMVAGGLNEQFF
TRBJ2-7	TRBD1	TRBV27	CASLPSGTGGFEHEQYF
TRBJ2-6	.	TRBV6-5	CASSWAGFGANVLTF
TRBJ2-5	.	TRBV18	CASSRSQGSEETQYF
TRBJ1-6	.	TRBV14	CASSQSPLVGSPLHF
TRBJ1-6	.	TRBV29-1	CSPVGDSYNSPLHF
TRBJ1-1	.	TRBV28	CASSQRRMAFF
TRBJ2-5	TRBD1	TRBV11-2	CASSSQGARGETQYF
TRBJ2-1	.	TRBV2	CASSEEAGASIGDEQFF
TRBJ2-7	TRBD2	TRBV6-5	CASSDSSAGGYEQYF
TRBJ2-7	TRBD1	TRBV5-7	CAEGQVNMHEQYF
TRBJ1-5	.	TRBV19	CASSMRSARVGQPQHF
TRBJ1-1	.	TRBV6-5	CASRRGVNTEAFF
TRBJ1-2	.	TRBV6-6	CASSRGKEYGYTF
TRBJ2-5	.	TRBV5-1	CASSLGGGRGLETQYF
TRBJ2-1	TRBD1	TRBV6-2/TRBV6-3	CASSPDRGLYNEQFF
TRBJ2-5	TRBD1	TRBV19	CASSIQGAGETQYF
TRBJ1-1	.	TRBV6-6	CASSQRTANTEAFF
TRBJ2-7	TRBD1	TRBV19	CASSIGYRGQEQYF
TRBJ2-5	.	TRBV7-2	CASSLSSPAQYF
TRBJ1-2	.	TRBV20-1	CSASTLFGYTF
TRBJ1-5	TRBD1	TRBV2	CASSLGQGGGNQPQHF
TRBJ2-2	.	TRBV19	CASSRGTVNTGELFF
TRBJ1-1	TRBD1	TRBV4-3	CASRPTGGLNTEAFF
TRBJ1-6	.	TRBV9	CASSGQAKTNSPLHF
TRBJ1-4	TRBD1	TRBV3-1/TRBV3-2	CASSQEDRGNEKLFF
TRBJ2-3	.	TRBV7-9	CASSLESTDTQYF
TRBJ2-1	TRBD2	TRBV7-2	CASRRSLAGNEQFF
TRBJ1-5	.	TRBV5-6	CASSLAGASNQPQHF
TRBJ1-2	.	TRBV6-5	CASSYSAVYGYTF
TRBJ2-2	.	TRBV5-4	CASSLADRRSTGELFF
TRBJ2-3	TRBD1	TRBV6-2/TRBV6-3	CASSYARDRVTDTQYF
TRBJ2-5	TRBD2	TRBV6-2/TRBV6-3	CASSSSGGPQETQYF
TRBJ2-1	.	TRBV12-5	CASGLEGVHNEQFF
TRBJ2-6	.	TRBV9	CASSDKVSGANVLTF